A selection of T cell receptor beta chains follows, all from one sample in a study of blood T cells in healthy people across ages. One entry per CDR3 protein, called by TCRdb with MiXCR from the 5' RACE reads. This sample has roughly 1 million distinct CDR3 sequences, with about 23% found just once. These data were also filed under a second study, of T cells of mothers and their children.

Sequenced material: blood. Receptors originate from a girl under 10 years old in good health. CDR3s include the opening cysteine and the closing phenylalanine or tryptophan. D genes are given only for firm matches. Expanded clones get a size class; other rows say once, few or many, or leave the size out.

size	V	D	J	CDR3	DNA
-	TRBV5-1	TRBD2	TRBJ2-1	CASIREDNEQFF	TGCGCCAGCATACGGGAGGACAATGAGCAGTTCTTC
-	TRBV3-1	TRBD1	TRBJ2-3	CASSSSGQRTDTQYF	TGTGCCAGCAGTTCCTCGGGACAGCGCACAGATACGCAGTATTTT
-	TRBV29-1	TRBD1	TRBJ1-1	CSVNYGTEYEAFF	TGCAGCGTGAATTACGGGACAGAGTATGAAGCTTTCTTT
-	TRBV10-2	TRBD2	TRBJ2-7	CASRTEAGGMDEQYF	TGCGCCAGCAGAACCGAAGCGGGAGGAATGGACGAGCAGTACTTC
few	TRBV11-3	-	TRBJ2-7	CASSLGQDLTYEQYF	TGTGCCAGCAGCTTAGGGCAAGACCTGACCTACGAGCAGTACTTC
-	TRBV6-2/TRBV6-3	-	TRBJ2-7	CASSHDNEYEQYF	TGTGCCAGCAGTCATGACAACGAATACGAGCAGTACTTC
-	TRBV20-1	-	TRBJ2-7	CSARDGGHYEQYF	TGCAGTGCTAGAGACGGCGGGCATTACGAGCAGTACTTC
-	TRBV4-2	-	TRBJ2-7	CASSQDGNPSYEQYF	TGTGCCAGCAGCCAAGATGGGAACCCCTCCTACGAGCAGTACTTC
-	TRBV29-1	-	TRBJ2-1	CSVLDPTKIGQHYNEQFF	TGCAGCGTTCTTGACCCAACCAAAATCGGACAGCACTACAATGAGCAGTTCTTC
few	TRBV28	-	TRBJ2-2	CASSPPTNTGELFF	TGTGCCAGCAGTCCCCCGACGAACACCGGGGAGCTGTTTTTT
many	TRBV9	-	TRBJ2-1	CASSVGARGDEQFF	TGTGCCAGCAGCGTAGGGGCCAGGGGGGATGAGCAGTTCTTC
few	TRBV20-1	-	TRBJ2-7	CSAYGGIGYEQYF	TGCAGTGCTTATGGGGGAATCGGCTACGAGCAGTACTTC
many	TRBV9	-	TRBJ1-2	CASSAPSAPSGGYTF	TGTGCCAGCAGCGCACCCTCGGCACCCAGCGGAGGCTACACCTTC
-	TRBV14	-	TRBJ2-1	CASSQVLGDEQFF	TGTGCCAGCAGCCAAGTGTTGGGGGACGAGCAGTTCTTC
-	TRBV6-5	-	TRBJ2-7	CASGSNEQYF	TGTGCCAGCGGGTCGAACGAGCAGTACTTC
-	TRBV7-9	TRBD2	TRBJ2-7	CASSSSAGVYEQYF	TGTGCCAGCAGCTCTAGCGCGGGGGTCTACGAGCAGTACTTC
few	TRBV14	-	TRBJ1-3	CASSQNSVLGNTIYF	TGTGCCAGCAGCCAGAATAGTGTCCTTGGAAACACCATATATTTT
once	TRBV2	-	TRBJ2-7	CASSPGTSGREQYF	TGTGCCAGCTCCCCCGGGACATCTGGTAGGGAGCAGTACTTC